This TCR beta chain was recovered during a study of T cells in Graves' hyperthyroidism and ophthalmopathy. The CDR3 spans 14 residues. From germline, CDR1 is DFQATT and CDR2 SNEGSKA (reference sequence). V lost 3 bases, J lost 2 bases, and 7 bases stayed unmatched. Regions amplified from RNA transcripts were the TCR beta CDR3 regions. The HTBI primer set served for first-round RT-PCR of the TCR CDR3. MiXCR was run by TCRdb on the multiplex PCR reads, yielding one entry per CDR3 protein. The table has approximately 560,000 distinct CDR3 sequences, about 15% seen once. Findings and limits, study-wide: Blood also contained most expanded thyroid clonotypes above 0.001.

This clonotype has at least ten counts. Antigen specificity is unknown. Graves' hyperthyroidism showing no ophthalmopathy progression within 18 months was considered stable. Every diagnosis used clinical symptoms, serum thyroxine and TRAb, thyroid ultrasound and orbital computed tomography. PBMCs came from 9 to 10 ml fresh peripheral blood. The sequence was collected from a woman in her thirties with Graves' hyperthyroidism. The sequenced sample was blood. V usage is TRBV20-1 and J usage is TRBJ2-7; TRBD2 matches at 7 bases. The CDR3 loop is CSASEGGSPYEQYF. Written as DNA, the CDR3 is TGCAGTGCTAGCGAAGGCGGGAGTCCCTACGAGCAGTACTTC.